One and the same sample provided the 8 T cell receptor beta chains below, sequenced in a study of human T cells and chemical hapten exposure. Time point given: patch test 2, 6 weeks after DPC sensitization. Treatment defined: therapeutic diphenylcyclopropenone sensitization with weekly scalp DPC. TCRdb ran MiXCR on the RACE reads and lists one entry per CDR3 protein. This sample has more than 80,000 distinct CDR3 sequences, with 8.5% to 12% found just once. Specimen: whole blood, collected in connection with sensitization to the hapten diphenylcyclopropenone (DPC). All receptors come from a woman aged 50 to 60 with alopecia areata. Some clones in this sample may be carry-over from other donors' samples.

This clonotype appeared many times. Written as DNA, the CDR3 is TGTGCCAGCAGTCGACAAACAGGGTTCACTGAAGCTTTCTTT. Translated, it gives CASSRQTGFTEAFF. The chain has TRBV3-1 and TRBJ1-1, with TRBD1 as a possible D gene (6 bases). Trimming removed 6 bases at V and 4 bases at J, with 15 bases between. The CDR3 is made up of 14 amino acids. CDR1 LGHDT and CDR2 YNNKEL come from the germline V gene (reference sequence).

In regard to this clonotype: This may stem from a read error, because a much larger clone lies one nucleotide away. The chain combines TRBV20-1 with TRBJ2-7; 10 bases match TRBD2. Trimming at V came to 0 bases and at J to 4 bases, leaving 6 bases not matched to a gene. This CDR3 comprises 15 residues. Germline CDR1 and CDR2: DFQATT and SNEGSKA (reference sequence). CDR3 in amino acids: CSARDLAGDGYEQYF. Written as DNA, the CDR3 is TGCAGTGCTAGAGATCTAGCGGGAGATGGGTACGAGCAGTACTTC.

This clonotype came up many times. For the CDR3, the DNA is TGTGCCAGCAGTCTTTTGGGGGGACAGGGCCGAGAGACCCAGTACTTC. It specifies CASSLLGGQGRETQYF. The genes are TRBV5-4 and TRBJ2-5, with 9 nucleotides matching TRBD1. Per germline, CDR1 SGHNT and CDR2 YYREEE (reference sequence). The CDR3 contains 16 residues. V dropped 5 bases and J dropped 4; count of bases not matched to a gene: 12.

This clonotype occurred many times. The chain couples TRBV27 to TRBJ2-5; a possible D gene is TRBD1 (6 bases). Germline V gives CDR1 MNHEY, CDR2 SMNVEV (reference sequence). The V end lost 4 bases, the J end lost 5 bases, and 14 bases lay between the germline ends. The CDR3 spans 14 residues. The CDR3 spells CASSSTPTGETQYF. The CDR3 nucleotides are TGTGCCAGCAGTTCAACTCCTACAGGGGAGACCCAGTACTTC.

This clonotype was observed at least ten times. The chain links TRBV5-1 to TRBJ2-1; perhaps D is TRBD1 or TRBD2 (5 bases each). Trimming removed 3 bases from V and 15 bases from J, with 22 bases in between. Germline CDR1 SGHRS, CDR2 YFSETQ. The CDR3 has 14 residues. CDR3 residues: CASSSGTAFSWRFF. CDR3 DNA sequence: TGCGCCAGCAGCTCGGGGACGGCTTTTTCCTGGCGGTTCTTC.

This clonotype was detected ten times or more. CDR3 residues: CASSPSKAGSSYNEQFF. The CDR3 DNA is TGTGCCAGCAGTCCGAGTAAAGCGGGTAGCTCCTACAATGAGCAGTTCTTC. The V and J genes are TRBV27 and TRBJ2-1; D possibly corresponds to TRBD2 (6 bases). Trimming pared 5 bases from V and 0 bases from J, leaving 17 bases between. Per germline, CDR1 MNHEY and CDR2 SMNVEV (reference sequence). The CDR3 extends over 17 amino acids.

This clonotype appeared many times. CDR3 sequence: CASSPNLPGQGYNEQFF. The CDR3, as DNA: TGTGCCAGCAGCCCTAATCTACCGGGACAGGGCTACAATGAGCAGTTCTTC. The chain uses TRBV9 and TRBJ2-1; 9 nucleotides match TRBD1. Germline V gives CDR1 SGDLS, CDR2 YYNGEE. With 4 bases clipped from V and 3 bases from J, the junction kept 11 bases outside the gene matches. The CDR3 is 17 amino acids.

The CDR3 sequence is CASSRSGELFF. CDR3 coding DNA: TGTGCCAGCAGTCGTTCCGGGGAGCTGTTTTTT. V gene TRBV11-2 combines with J gene TRBJ2-2; D is unresolved. The CDR3 sequence is 11 residues long. V lost 6 bases, J lost 6 bases, and 5 bases lay in between. Per the germline V gene, CDR1 is SGHAT and CDR2 is FQNNGV.